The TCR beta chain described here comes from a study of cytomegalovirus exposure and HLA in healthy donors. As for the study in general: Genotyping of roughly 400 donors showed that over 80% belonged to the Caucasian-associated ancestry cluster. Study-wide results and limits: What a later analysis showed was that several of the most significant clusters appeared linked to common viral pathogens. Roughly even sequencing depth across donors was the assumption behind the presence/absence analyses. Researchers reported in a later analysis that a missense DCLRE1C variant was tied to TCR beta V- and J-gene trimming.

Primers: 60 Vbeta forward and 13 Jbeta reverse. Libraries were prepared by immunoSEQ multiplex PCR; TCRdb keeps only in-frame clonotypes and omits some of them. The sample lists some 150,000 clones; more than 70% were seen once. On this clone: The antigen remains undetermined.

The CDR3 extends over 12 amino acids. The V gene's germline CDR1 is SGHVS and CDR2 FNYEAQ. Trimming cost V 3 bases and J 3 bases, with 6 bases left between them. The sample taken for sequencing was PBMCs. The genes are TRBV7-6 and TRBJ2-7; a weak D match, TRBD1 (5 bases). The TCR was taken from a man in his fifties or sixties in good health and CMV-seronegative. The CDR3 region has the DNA TGTGCCAGCAGCTTTCAGGGCTACGAGCAGTACTTC. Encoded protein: CASSFQGYEQYF.